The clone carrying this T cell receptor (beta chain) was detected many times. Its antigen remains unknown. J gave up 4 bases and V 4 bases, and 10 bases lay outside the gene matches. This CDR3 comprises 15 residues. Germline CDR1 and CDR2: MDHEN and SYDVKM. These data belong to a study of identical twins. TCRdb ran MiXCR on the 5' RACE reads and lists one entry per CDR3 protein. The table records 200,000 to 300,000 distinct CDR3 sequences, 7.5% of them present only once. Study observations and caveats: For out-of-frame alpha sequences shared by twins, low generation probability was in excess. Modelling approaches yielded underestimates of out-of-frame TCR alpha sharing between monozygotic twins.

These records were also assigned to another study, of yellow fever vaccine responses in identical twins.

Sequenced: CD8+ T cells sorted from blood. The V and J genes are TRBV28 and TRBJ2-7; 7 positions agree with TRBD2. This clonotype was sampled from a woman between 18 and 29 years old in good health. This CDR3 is CASSSSEGREYEQYV. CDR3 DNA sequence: TGTGCCAGCAGTTCCTCGGAGGGGAGGGAGTACGAGCAGTACGTC.